The clone carrying this T cell receptor beta chain turned up a few times. These data originate in a study of CD8+CD57+ T cells in acquired aplastic anemia. Using genomic DNA as the template, TCR beta VDJ and CDR3 profiling was carried out. TCRdb re-called the reads through MiXCR, storing one row per CDR3 protein. The repertoire includes roughly 130,000 distinct CDR3 sequences, over 45% of them detected once, and about 2.5% sits in the top ten. The sample taken for sequencing was sorted CD4+, CD8+, or CD8+CD57+ T cells (not recorded which) from PBMCs. This clonotype was sampled from a human donor in good health, serving as a control.

The CDR3 is CATSRVDQPQHF. DNA of the CDR3: TGTGCCACCAGCAGAGTCGATCAGCCCCAGCATTTT. J is TRBJ1-5 and V is TRBV15; the D is unclear. Trimming left V 1 base short and J 5 bases short, with 3 bases between. Germline V CDR1 and CDR2: LNHNV, YYDKDF (reference sequence). The CDR3 contains 12 residues.